This entry concerns a single T cell receptor beta chain. This clonotype was observed a few times. Its antigen target is currently unknown. No base-level quality is on record; no much larger clone is a single base apart. The CDR3 measures 14 amino acids from cysteine to phenylalanine. Here the CDR3 DNA is all that survives: 42 bases in frame from base 1. The junction carries 7 bases between V and J, which are trimmed by 3 bases and 4 bases respectively. According to the germline V gene, CDR1 reads SGHTA and CDR2 reads FQGNSA. The data are from a study of T cells in Graves' hyperthyroidism and ophthalmopathy (dated by TCRdb to 2018 to 2020). Describing the broader study: To identify distinguishing TCR V-J signatures, a discovery cohort of around 100 patients was used, comprising 40 to 45 with Graves' ophthalmopathy and some 60 with stable Graves' hyperthyroidism. An independent validation cohort of under 20 hyperthyroidism patients and approximately 17 patients who later progressed to ophthalmopathy tested prospective prediction of ophthalmopathy. The 75 to 100 discovery patients were divided at random into training and test sets in a 7:3 ratio. Thyroid tissue and blood T-cell repertoires from over 5 Graves' hyperthyroidism patients were also compared in the study. After sampling, hyperthyroidism patients received methimazole starting at 30 mg daily, and ophthalmopathy patients received high-dose intravenous methylprednisolone. TCR Vbeta CDR3 sequencing of 120 to 150 peripheral blood samples (about 45 ophthalmopathy, 75 hyperthyroidism and roughly 17 progressor patients) is reported in the paper. Points the paper makes about the study in general: Sample size was not statistically predetermined, and blinding of investigators to group allocation was not performed. Most expanded thyroid clonotypes (frequency above 0.001) were also detected in blood, suggesting blood repertoires may reflect thyroid immune responses. In validation, the model predicted progression to ophthalmopathy with around 71% sensitivity and less than 75% specificity, a median of approximately 6.7 months before onset. A model built on a 13 V-J signature distinguished ophthalmopathy from stable hyperthyroidism, reaching over 85% sensitivity and about 81% specificity in cross-validation and 80%/75% in testing.

Graves' hyperthyroidism was defined as stable when no progression to ophthalmopathy occurred over 18 months of follow-up. Hyperthyroidism patients were aged 18 to 65 years and newly diagnosed, with disease duration of less than 2 months. The study excluded patients with uncontrolled infections, other autoimmune diseases, pregnancy or lactation. Diagnoses were based on clinical symptoms, serum thyroxine and TRAb, thyroid ultrasound and orbital computed tomography. Trizol reagent was used to extract total RNA, and RNA quality was then checked on an Agilent 2100 Bioanalyzer. Amplification of TCR beta CDR3 regions was carried out from RNA transcripts. A first-round RT-PCR of the TCR CDR3 used the HTBI primer set with the Qiagen OneStep RT-PCR kit. A second multiplex PCR round built the libraries, followed by size selection and purification. Paired-end sequencing of the libraries was performed with 100 bp reads on an Illumina HiSeq2000. The published analysis was carried out like this. Raw data were processed with SOAPnuke, discarding reads with adapters, uncalled bases, mean Phred below 15, or no exact constant-primer or identifier match. COPE v1.2.5 was used to merge high-quality paired reads, and clonotypes were defined as unique nucleotide sequences. MiTCR v1.1 was used to align clonotypes to the IMGT TRBV, TRBD and TRBJ reference segments. The analysis included only V-J combinations with a frequency above 0.0001, which together covered more than 98% of the repertoires. The TCS score was defined as F50 (clonal expansion) divided by E x V (chaos), with BLOSUM62-based TCRdist calculated between CDR3 peptides within each V-J. Welch's t-statistics and random forest reduced roughly 540 V-J features to roughly 13, which were used in a naive Bayes classifier (R e1071). The public reads were run again by TCRdb, first through fastp at Q25 and then through MiXCR, and only productive beta chains were kept. Rows with a matching CDR3 protein are joined into one entry that keeps the most common DNA and genes. TCRdb's processing, not the study's, gives the V and J calls here. The sample yields under 700,000 distinct CDR3 sequences; about 45% were counted once. The ten largest clones capture about 7.8% of the sample.

The clonotype was recovered from a woman under 30 with Graves' hyperthyroidism. Donor details come from another sample of the same person, matched by shared clones. The sequenced material came from peripheral blood or thyroid tissue (not recorded which). The receptor chain draws on TRBV7-2 and TRBJ2-6; no confident D gene assignment can be made. The CDR3 sequence is CASSLAEGANVLTF. The nucleotide sequence is given as TGTGCCAGCAGCTTGGCCGAGGGGGCCAACGTCCTGACTTTC. The entire variable domain, with the stretches around the CDR3 drawn from the reference TRBV7-2 and TRBJ2-6 proteins, is GAGVSQSPSNKVTEKGKDVELRCDPISGHTALYWYRQSLGQGLEFLIYFQGNSAPDKSGLPSDRFSAERTGGSVSTLTIQRTQQEDSAVYLCASSLAEGANVLTFGAGSRLTVL.